The 14 T cell receptor beta chains below come from one sample, sequenced in a study of PD-L1 blockade in urothelial cancer. Sequencing used immunoSEQ multiplex PCR; TCRdb keeps in-frame clones, though not all of them. The table has around 42,000 clones, roughly 80% seen once. The sequenced sample was PBMCs, obtained around atezolizumab (anti-PD-L1) treatment. These receptors all stem from a man in his 70s with urothelial cancer.

J is TRBJ1-2 and V is TRBV7-8; 7 nucleotides align to TRBD1. V lost 1 base to trimming and J lost 4 bases; unmatched junction nucleotides: 3. Germline V lookup: CDR1 SGHVS, CDR2 FQNEAQ. CDR3 size: 14 residues. The CDR3 nucleotides read TGTGCCAGCAGCTTAGAAGGGACAGTCTATGGCTACACCTTC. It is translated as CASSLEGTVYGYTF.

The V and J genes are TRBV30 and TRBJ2-5; D remains ambiguous. V lost 4 bases and J lost 3, with 18 bases in between. CDR1 and CDR2 from the germline V gene are GTSNPN and SVGIG (reference sequence). The CDR3 has 15 amino acids. CDR3 residues: CAWTRNLRFEETQYF. The CDR3 region has the DNA TGTGCCTGGACTCGGAATTTGCGGTTCGAAGAGACCCAGTACTTC.

This clone has only a few counts. This rearrangement joins TRBV28 to TRBJ1-2, with D possibly being TRBD1 (6 bases). Germline V gene lookup returns CDR1 MDHEN and CDR2 SYDVKM. CDR3 size: 14 residues. The germline V and J ends were trimmed by 5 bases and 8 bases, with 18 bases remaining between them. The DNA of the CDR3 is TGTGCCAGCAGTGCGCATCTACAGGGAGAGGGCTACACCTTC. This translates into CASSAHLQGEGYTF.

The gene calls are TRBV4-3 and TRBJ2-5, with D perhaps matching TRBD2 (6 bases). This CDR3 is built from 14 residues. V was cut by 0 bases and J by 5 bases, with 10 bases left in between. From germline, CDR1 is LGHNA and CDR2 YSLEER. The CDR3 DNA reads TGCGCCAGCAGCCAAGACTACCGGGGGGAGACCCAGTACTTC. This encodes CASSQDYRGETQYF.

The chain couples TRBV7-2 to TRBJ1-1; TRBD1 aligns across 9 bases. The CDR3 has 16 residues. CDR1 SGHTA and CDR2 FQGNSA come from the germline V gene. The junction had 8 bases not matched to a gene; V was cut back by 5 bases and J by 1 base. In DNA, the CDR3 is TGTGCCAGCAGCCTTGACAGGGGGAAGTGGAACACTGAAGCTTTCTTT. Protein sequence: CASSLDRGKWNTEAFF.

This chain uses TRBV18 with TRBJ1-1; D possibly corresponds to TRBD1 (5 bases). The V end lost 6 bases, the J end lost 6 bases, and 14 bases lay between the germline ends. Germline CDR1 reads KGHSH; CDR2 reads LQKENI. The CDR3 has 13 residues. CDR3 nucleotides: TGTGCCAGCTCCCCTTCCTTGACAGCTGAAGCTTTCTTT. Residues: CASSPSLTAEAFF.

The chain recombines TRBV19 with TRBJ2-2, with 14 bases aligning to TRBD2. V was pared by 7 bases and J by 2 bases, with 9 bases of the junction left unmatched. Germline V CDR1 and CDR2: LNHDA, SQIVND (reference sequence). The CDR3 is made up of 18 amino acids. The DNA for the CDR3 is TGTGCCAGTATAAGGTCGGGACTAGCGGGAGCCAACACCGGGGAGCTGTTTTTT. Amino acids: CASIRSGLAGANTGELFF.

This chain joins TRBV6-5 and TRBJ2-7; D not resolved. The CDR3 has 13 residues. Trimming shortened V by 4 bases and J by 9 bases, and 16 bases separated the two germline ends. CDR1 is MNHEY, CDR2 SVGAGI, per germline. In DNA, the CDR3 is TGTGCCAGCAGTTCCTACCAAGTCCAGCGGCAGTACTTC. Translating it yields CASSSYQVQRQYF.

This clone appeared a single time. The chain combines TRBV4-1 with TRBJ2-1; 11 bases line up with TRBD2. Germline lookup yields CDR1 MGHRA and CDR2 YSYEKL. The V and J ends lost 4 bases and 9 bases, in that order; junction bases with no gene match: 11. The CDR3 runs 16 residues. CDR3 in amino acids: CASSPIFSGRVSEQFF. Written as DNA, the CDR3 is TGCGCCAGCAGCCCCATTTTTAGCGGGAGGGTAAGTGAGCAGTTCTTC.

The chain joins TRBV13 to TRBJ2-5; no clear D. The CDR3 has 13 amino acids. Trimming shortened V by 4 bases and J by 7 bases, and 13 bases separated the two germline ends. Looked up from germline, CDR1 is PRHDT and CDR2 is FYEKMQ (reference sequence). The CDR3 nucleotides read TGTGCCAGCAGCTCCCACGCCACGGGGACCCAGTACTTC. Translation gives CASSSHATGTQYF.

The J gene is TRBJ2-1, the V gene TRBV19; TRBD2 matches at 7 bases. Germline values: CDR1 LNHDA, CDR2 SQIVND (reference sequence). V lost 0 bases and J lost 5; bases outside the gene matches: 13. The CDR3 totals 18 residues. This chain's CDR3 is CASSIDLASGARDNEQFF. The CDR3 bases are TGTGCCAGTAGTATAGACCTTGCTAGCGGCGCGAGGGACAATGAGCAGTTCTTC.

This chain connects TRBV11-2 to TRBJ1-1; no firm D call. CDR3 size: 13 residues. V was shortened by 0 bases and J by 11 bases, with 13 bases between the two germline ends. CDR1 and CDR2 (germline): SGHAT, FQNNGV. The CDR3 region has the DNA TGTGCCAGCAGCTTAGATAGGCAGGTCCGGGCTTTCTTT. Its translation is CASSLDRQVRAFF.

Concerning this clone itself: The sample has other DNA sequences that encode this CDR3 too. The rearrangement joins TRBV2 to TRBJ1-2; D possibly corresponds to TRBD1 (6 bases). Germline V gene lookup returns CDR1 SNHLY and CDR2 FYNNEI. With 8 bases removed from V and 0 bases from J, the gap between germline ends came to 10 bases. The CDR3 runs 13 residues. This chain's CDR3 is CASSDSSNYGYTF. DNA of the CDR3: TGTGCCAGCTCGGACAGCTCTAACTATGGCTACACCTTC.

The chain joins TRBV23-1 to TRBJ2-3; 11 bases agree with TRBD2. TRBV23-1 is an ORF, with its function uncertain. The CDR3 contains 19 residues. Losses at the gene ends were 4 bases for V and 1 base for J; bases not matched to a gene: 13. The chain's CDR3 is CASSPQLAGAPRGTDTQYF. In nucleotides, the CDR3 is TGCGCCAGCAGTCCGCAACTAGCGGGAGCGCCTCGAGGCACAGATACGCAGTATTTT.